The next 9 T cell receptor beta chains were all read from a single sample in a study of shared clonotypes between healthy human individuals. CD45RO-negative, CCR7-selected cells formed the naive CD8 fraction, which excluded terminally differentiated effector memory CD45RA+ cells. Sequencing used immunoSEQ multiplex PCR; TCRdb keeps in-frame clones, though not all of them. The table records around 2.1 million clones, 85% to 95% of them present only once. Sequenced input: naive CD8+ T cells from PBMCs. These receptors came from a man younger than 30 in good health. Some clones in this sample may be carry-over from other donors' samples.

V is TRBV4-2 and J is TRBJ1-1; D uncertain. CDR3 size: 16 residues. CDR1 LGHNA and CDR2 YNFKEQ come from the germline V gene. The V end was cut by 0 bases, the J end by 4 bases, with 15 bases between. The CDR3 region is CASSQELRGPGTEAFF. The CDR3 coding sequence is TGTGCCAGCAGCCAAGAACTGCGAGGGCCAGGCACTGAAGCTTTCTTT.

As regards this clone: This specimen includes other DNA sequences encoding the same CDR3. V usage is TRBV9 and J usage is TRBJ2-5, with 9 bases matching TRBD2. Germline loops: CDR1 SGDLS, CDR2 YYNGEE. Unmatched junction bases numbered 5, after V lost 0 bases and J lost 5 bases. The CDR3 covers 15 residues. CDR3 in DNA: TGTGCCAGCAGCGTAGCTGCGGCGGGAGGGGAGACCCAGTACTTC. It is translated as CASSVAAAGGETQYF.

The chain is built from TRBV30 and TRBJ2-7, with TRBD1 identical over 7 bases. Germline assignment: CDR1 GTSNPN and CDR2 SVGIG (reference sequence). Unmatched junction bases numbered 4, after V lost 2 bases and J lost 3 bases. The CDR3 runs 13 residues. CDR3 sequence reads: CAWSITGDYEQYF. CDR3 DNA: TGTGCCTGGAGTATTACAGGGGACTACGAGCAGTACTTC.

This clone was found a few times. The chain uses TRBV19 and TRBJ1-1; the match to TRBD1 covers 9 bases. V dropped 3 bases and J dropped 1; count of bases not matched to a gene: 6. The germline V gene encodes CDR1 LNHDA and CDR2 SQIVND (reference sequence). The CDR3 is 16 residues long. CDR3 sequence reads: CASSILNRGRNTEAFF. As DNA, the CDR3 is TGTGCCAGTAGTATCTTGAACAGGGGGCGGAACACTGAAGCTTTCTTT.

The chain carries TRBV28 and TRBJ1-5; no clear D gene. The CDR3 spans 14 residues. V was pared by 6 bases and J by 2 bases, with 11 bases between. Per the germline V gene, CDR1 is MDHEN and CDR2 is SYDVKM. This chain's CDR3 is CASRSRIGNQPQHF. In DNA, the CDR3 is TGTGCCAGCAGGAGCCGGATTGGCAATCAGCCCCAGCATTTT.

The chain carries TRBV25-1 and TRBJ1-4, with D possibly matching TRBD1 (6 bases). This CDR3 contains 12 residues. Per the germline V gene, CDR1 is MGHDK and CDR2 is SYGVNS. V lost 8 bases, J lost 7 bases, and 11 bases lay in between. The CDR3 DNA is TGTGCCAGCCAACAGGGTGGTGAAAAACTGTTTTTT. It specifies CASQQGGEKLFF. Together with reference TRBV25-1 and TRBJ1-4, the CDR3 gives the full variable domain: EADIYQTPRYLVIGTGKKITLECSQTMGHDKMYWYQQDPGMELHLIHYSYGVNSTEKGDLSSESTVSRIRTEHFPLTLESARPSHTSQYLCASQQGGEKLFFGSGTQLSVL.

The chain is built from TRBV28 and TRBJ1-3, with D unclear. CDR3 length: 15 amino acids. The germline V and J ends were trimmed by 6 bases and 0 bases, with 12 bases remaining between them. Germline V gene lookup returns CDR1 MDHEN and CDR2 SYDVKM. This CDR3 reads CASSPRLSSGNTIYF. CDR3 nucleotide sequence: TGTGCCAGCAGCCCAAGACTGAGCTCTGGAAACACCATATATTTT.

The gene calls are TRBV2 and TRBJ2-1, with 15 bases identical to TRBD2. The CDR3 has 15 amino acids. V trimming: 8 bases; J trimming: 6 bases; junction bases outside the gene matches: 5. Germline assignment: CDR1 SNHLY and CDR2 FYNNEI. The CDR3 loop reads CASRTSGRALNEQFF. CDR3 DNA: TGTGCCAGCCGGACTAGCGGGAGGGCCCTCAATGAGCAGTTCTTC.

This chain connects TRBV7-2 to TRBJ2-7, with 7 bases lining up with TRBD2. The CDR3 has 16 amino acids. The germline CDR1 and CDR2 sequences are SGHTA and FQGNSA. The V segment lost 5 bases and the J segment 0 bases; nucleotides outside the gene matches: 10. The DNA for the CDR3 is TGTGCCAGCAGCAATGGGCGGGAGAGCGGCTCCTACGAGCAGTACTTC. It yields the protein CASSNGRESGSYEQYF.